This T cell receptor (beta chain) was captured in a study of blood T cells in healthy people across ages. Russia was home to the donors, healthy Caucasian individuals aged 6 to 90. Every sample gave at least 5 micrograms of total RNA when it was extracted. A second PCR, run for about 7 to 11 cycles, used a sample-barcoded 5' primer plus a J-beta primer mix. Researchers report that a template-switch adaptor with 12 random nucleotides tagged each cDNA molecule. TCRdb analysed the 5' RACE reads with MiXCR anew, one entry per CDR3 protein. The sample lists about 770,000 distinct CDR3 sequences; under 55% were seen once. The CDR3 consists of 12 residues. Trimming shortened V by 3 bases and J by 9 bases, and 11 bases separated the two germline ends. The germline V gene encodes CDR1 SGHDN and CDR2 FVKESK. Broader study findings: Roughly linear age-related decline in beta diversity appeared, significant by age approximately 41.

This clonotype was recorded once. What it recognizes is unknown. This clonotype was sampled from a man aged 60 to 69 in good health. The specimen sequenced was blood. The chain recombines TRBV14 with TRBJ2-5; D may be TRBD1 or TRBD2 (5 bases each). The CDR3, as DNA: TGTGCCAGCAGCCAGGTGCCGGGACCCCAGTACTTC. Amino acid sequence: CASSQVPGPQYF.